The 5 T cell receptor beta chains below come from one sample, sequenced in a study of blood T cell repertoires in COVID-19. Sequenced by immunoSEQ multiplex PCR; TCRdb stores in-frame clones only, minus some. The table shows roughly 150,000 clones, with 84% occurring only once. The specimen sequenced was PBMCs or T cells enriched from blood (not recorded which). The origin of the receptors is a man in his forties or fifties who had recovered from COVID-19.

This chain links TRBV3-1 (or the pseudogene TRBV3-2) with TRBJ1-5, with 9 bases matching TRBD1. J gave up 1 base and V 3 bases, and 10 bases lay outside the gene matches. The CDR3 totals 18 residues. Germline V gene data show CDR1 as LGHDT and CDR2 as YNNKEL (reference sequence). The CDR3: CASSHAGTGFSSNQPQHF. DNA for the CDR3: TGTGCCAGCAGCCACGCGGGGACAGGGTTTTCGAGCAATCAGCCCCAGCATTTT.

The rearrangement links TRBV3-1 (or the pseudogene TRBV3-2) to TRBJ2-7, with 8 nucleotides matching TRBD1. Germline V gene data show CDR1 as LGHDT and CDR2 as YNNKEL (reference sequence). Trimming at V came to 4 bases and at J to 2 bases, leaving 7 bases not matched to a gene. The CDR3 is made up of 15 amino acids. The CDR3 DNA is TGTGCCAGCAGCCCGTCGGACAGGGTCCCCTACGAGCAGTACTTC. It yields the protein CASSPSDRVPYEQYF.

The V and J genes are TRBV10-3 and TRBJ1-5, with a tentative D call TRBD1 (6 bases). CDR3 size: 17 residues. V was clipped by 3 bases and J by 4 bases, with 19 bases between them. The V gene's germline CDR1 is ENHRY and CDR2 SYGVKD. CDR3 protein: CAISDVGVRGRNQPQHF. In DNA form, the CDR3 reads TGTGCCATCAGTGATGTAGGTGTCAGGGGAAGAAATCAGCCCCAGCATTTT.

This chain uses TRBV7-2 with TRBJ1-2; 10 bases align to TRBD1. Germline values: CDR1 SGHTA, CDR2 FQGNSA. The CDR3 loop spans 17 amino acids. Trimming removed 0 bases from V and 5 bases from J; junction bases left unmatched: 9. CDR3 protein: CASSLASGTGVGYGYTF. CDR3 nucleotide sequence: TGTGCCAGCAGCTTAGCCTCAGGGACAGGGGTGGGGTATGGCTACACCTTC.

The gene calls are TRBV2 and TRBJ1-2, with D possibly matching TRBD1 (6 bases). Germline-derived CDR1 and CDR2 are SNHLY and FYNNEI. V dropped 3 bases and J dropped 6 bases, with 11 bases sitting between them. The CDR3 consists of 13 residues. In nucleotides, the CDR3 is TGTGCCAGCAGTGAGGGGGGGGCTCATGGCTACACCTTC. Translated: CASSEGGAHGYTF.